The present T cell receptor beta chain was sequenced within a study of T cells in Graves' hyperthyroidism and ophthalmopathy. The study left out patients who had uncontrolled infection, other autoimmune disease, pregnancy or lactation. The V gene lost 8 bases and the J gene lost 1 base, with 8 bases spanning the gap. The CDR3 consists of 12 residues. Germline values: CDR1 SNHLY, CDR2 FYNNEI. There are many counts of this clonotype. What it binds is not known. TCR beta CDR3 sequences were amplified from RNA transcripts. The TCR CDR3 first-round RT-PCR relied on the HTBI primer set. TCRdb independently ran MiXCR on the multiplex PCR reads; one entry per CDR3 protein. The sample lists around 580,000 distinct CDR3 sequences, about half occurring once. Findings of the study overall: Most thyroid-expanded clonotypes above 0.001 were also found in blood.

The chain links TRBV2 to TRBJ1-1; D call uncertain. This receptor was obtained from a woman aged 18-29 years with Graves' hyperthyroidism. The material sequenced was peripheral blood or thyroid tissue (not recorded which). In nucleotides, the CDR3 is TGTGCCAGCGTCCAGGAGAACACTGAAGCTTTCTTT. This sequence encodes CASVQENTEAFF.